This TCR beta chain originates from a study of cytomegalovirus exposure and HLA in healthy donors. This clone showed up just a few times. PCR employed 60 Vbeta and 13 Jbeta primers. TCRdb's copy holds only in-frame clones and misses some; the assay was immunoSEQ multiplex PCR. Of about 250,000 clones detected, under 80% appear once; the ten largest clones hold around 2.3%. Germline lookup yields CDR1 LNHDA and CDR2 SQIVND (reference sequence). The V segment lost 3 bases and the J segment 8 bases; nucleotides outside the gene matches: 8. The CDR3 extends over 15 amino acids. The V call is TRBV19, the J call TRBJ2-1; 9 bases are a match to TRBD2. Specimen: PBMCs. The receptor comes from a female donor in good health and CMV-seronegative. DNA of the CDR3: TGTGCCAGTAGTATCAGGGCCCTAGCGGGGTATGAGCAGTTCTTC. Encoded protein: CASSIRALAGYEQFF.